This T cell receptor (beta chain) was observed in a study of blood T cell repertoires in COVID-19. Turning to the study itself: Acute and convalescent COVID-19 samples came from the United States, Italy and Spain. Sources were T cells, B-cell-depleted T cells, or PBMCs; the material itself was cDNA or gDNA.

Germline values: CDR1 LNHDA, CDR2 SQIVND (reference sequence). The CDR3 has 15 residues. J was trimmed by 2 bases and V by 5 bases; bases with no gene match: 8. In the original analysis: Researchers report that nucleated cell counts were estimated from reference gene primer amplification. Sequenced by immunoSEQ multiplex PCR; TCRdb stores in-frame clones only, minus some. Clone size and the V and J calls come from that table; the DNA yielded D and trimming. This table has 59,000 or so clones, 70% to 75% appearing once. The J gene is TRBJ2-7, the V gene TRBV19, with 8 bases matching TRBD1. This TCR derives from a woman aged 50 to 60 with active or convalescent COVID-19. The sequenced sample was peripheral blood. The CDR3 loop is CASSARQGLAYEQYF. DNA for the CDR3: TGTGCCAGTAGTGCCCGACAGGGGTTGGCCTACGAGCAGTACTTC.